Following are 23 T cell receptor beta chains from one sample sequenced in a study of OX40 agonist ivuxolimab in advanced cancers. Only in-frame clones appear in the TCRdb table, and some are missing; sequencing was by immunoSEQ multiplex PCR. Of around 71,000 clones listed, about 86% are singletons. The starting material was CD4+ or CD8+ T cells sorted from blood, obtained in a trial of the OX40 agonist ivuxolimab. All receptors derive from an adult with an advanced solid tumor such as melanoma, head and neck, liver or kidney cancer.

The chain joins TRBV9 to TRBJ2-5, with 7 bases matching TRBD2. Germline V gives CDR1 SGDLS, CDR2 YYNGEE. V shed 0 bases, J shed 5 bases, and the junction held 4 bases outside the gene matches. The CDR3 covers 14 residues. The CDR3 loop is CASSVVAGEETQYF. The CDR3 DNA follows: TGTGCCAGCAGCGTAGTGGCGGGAGAGGAGACCCAGTACTTC. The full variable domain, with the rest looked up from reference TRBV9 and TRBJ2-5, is DSGVTQTPKHLITATGQRVTLRCSPRSGDLSVYWYQQSLDQGLQFLIQYYNGEERAKGNILERFSAQQFPDLHSELNLSSLELGDSALYFCASSVVAGEETQYFGPGTRLLVL.

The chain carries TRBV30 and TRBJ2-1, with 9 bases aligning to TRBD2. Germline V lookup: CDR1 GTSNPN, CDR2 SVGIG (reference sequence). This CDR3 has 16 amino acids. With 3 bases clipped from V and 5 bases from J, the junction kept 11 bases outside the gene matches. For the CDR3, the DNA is TGTGCCTGGAGCGGTCTAGCGGGATTAGTCCACAATGAGCAGTTCTTC. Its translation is CAWSGLAGLVHNEQFF.

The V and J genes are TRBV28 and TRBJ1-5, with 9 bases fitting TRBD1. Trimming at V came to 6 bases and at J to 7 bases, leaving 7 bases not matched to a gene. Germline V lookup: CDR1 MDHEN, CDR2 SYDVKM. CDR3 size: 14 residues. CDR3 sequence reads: CASRLQGAAQPQHF. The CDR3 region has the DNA TGTGCCAGCAGGCTACAGGGGGCGGCCCAGCCCCAGCATTTT. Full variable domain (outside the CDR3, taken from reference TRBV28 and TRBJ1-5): DVKVTQSSRYLVKRTGEKVFLECVQDMDHENMFWYRQDPGLGLRLIYFSYDVKMKEKGDIPEGYSVSREKKERFSLILESASTNQTSMYLCASRLQGAAQPQHFGDGTRLSIL.

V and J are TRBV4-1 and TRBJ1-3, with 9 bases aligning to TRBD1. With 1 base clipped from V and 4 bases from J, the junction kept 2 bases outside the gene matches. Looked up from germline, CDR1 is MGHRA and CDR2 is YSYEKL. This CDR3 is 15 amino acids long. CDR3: CASSQVGTGGNTIYF. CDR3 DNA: TGCGCCAGCAGCCAAGTGGGGACAGGGGGAAACACCATATATTTT.

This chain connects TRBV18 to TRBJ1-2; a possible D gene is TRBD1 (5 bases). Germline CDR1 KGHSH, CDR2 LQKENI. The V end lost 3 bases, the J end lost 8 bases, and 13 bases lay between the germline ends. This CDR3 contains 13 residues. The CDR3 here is CASSPGRVRGYTF. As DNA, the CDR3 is TGTGCCAGCTCACCTGGCAGGGTGAGGGGCTACACCTTC. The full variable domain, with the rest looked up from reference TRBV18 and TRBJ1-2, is NAGVMQNPRHLVRRRGQEARLRCSPMKGHSHVYWYRQLPEEGLKFMVYLQKENIIDESGMPKERFSAEFPKEGPSILRIQQVVRGDSAAYFCASSPGRVRGYTFGSGTRLTVV.

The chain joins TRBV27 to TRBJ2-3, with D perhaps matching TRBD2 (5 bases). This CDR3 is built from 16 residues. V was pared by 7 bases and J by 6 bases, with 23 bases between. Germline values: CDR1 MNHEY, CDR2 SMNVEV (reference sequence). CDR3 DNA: TGTGCCAGCAAAACTGACCCGGACTTTGGTCGGGATACGCAGTATTTT. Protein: CASKTDPDFGRDTQYF.

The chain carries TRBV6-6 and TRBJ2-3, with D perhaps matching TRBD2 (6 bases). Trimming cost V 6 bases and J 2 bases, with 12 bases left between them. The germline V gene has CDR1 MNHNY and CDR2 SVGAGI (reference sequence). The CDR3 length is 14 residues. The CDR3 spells CASRLSGPTDTQYF. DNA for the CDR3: TGTGCCAGCAGACTTAGCGGACCCACAGATACGCAGTATTTT.

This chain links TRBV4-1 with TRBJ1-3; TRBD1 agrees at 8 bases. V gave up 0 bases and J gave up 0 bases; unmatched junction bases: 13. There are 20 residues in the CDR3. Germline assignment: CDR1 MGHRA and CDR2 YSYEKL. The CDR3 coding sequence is TGCGCCAGCAGCCAAGAGCCGGCGGACAGGGCCACTCCCTCTGGAAACACCATATATTTT. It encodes CASSQEPADRATPSGNTIYF.

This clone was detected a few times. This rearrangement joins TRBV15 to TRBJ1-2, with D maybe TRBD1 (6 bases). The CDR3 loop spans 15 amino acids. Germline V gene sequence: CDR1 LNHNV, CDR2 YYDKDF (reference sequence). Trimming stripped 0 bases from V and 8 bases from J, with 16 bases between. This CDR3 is CATSRDLGQGLGYTF. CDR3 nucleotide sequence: TGTGCCACCAGCAGAGATCTGGGCCAGGGGCTCGGCTACACCTTC.

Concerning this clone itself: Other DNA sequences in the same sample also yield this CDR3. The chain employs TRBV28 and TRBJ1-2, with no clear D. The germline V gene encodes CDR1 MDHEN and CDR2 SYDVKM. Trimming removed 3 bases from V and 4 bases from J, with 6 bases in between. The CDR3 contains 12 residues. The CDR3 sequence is CASSFRGYGYTF. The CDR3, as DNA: TGTGCCAGCAGTTTCCGGGGCTATGGCTACACCTTC.

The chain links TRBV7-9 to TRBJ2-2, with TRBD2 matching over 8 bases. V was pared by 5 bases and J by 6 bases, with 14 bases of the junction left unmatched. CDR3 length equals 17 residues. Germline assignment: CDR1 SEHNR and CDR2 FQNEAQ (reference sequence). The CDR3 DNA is TGTGCCAGCAGCCCCCTACGTCCCAGCGGGAGTGCCGGGGAGCTGTTTTTT. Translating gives CASSPLRPSGSAGELFF.

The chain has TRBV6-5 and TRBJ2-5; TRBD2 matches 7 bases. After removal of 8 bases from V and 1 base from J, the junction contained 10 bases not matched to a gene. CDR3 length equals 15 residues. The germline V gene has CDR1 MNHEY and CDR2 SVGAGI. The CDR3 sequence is CASGLFSGPQETQYF. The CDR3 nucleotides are TGTGCCAGCGGGCTTTTTAGCGGGCCCCAAGAGACCCAGTACTTC.

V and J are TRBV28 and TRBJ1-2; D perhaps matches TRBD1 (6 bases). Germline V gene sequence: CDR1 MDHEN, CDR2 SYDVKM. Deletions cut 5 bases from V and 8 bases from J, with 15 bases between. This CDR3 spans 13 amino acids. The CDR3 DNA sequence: TGTGCCAGCAGTAGTTACAGGGTAGAGGGCTACACCTTC. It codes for CASSSYRVEGYTF.

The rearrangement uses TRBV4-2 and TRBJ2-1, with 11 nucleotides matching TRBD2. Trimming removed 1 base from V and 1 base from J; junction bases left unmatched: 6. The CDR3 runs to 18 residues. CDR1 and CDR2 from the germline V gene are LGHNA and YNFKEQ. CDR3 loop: CASSQGLAGGPSYNEQFF. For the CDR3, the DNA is TGTGCCAGCAGCCAAGGCTTAGCGGGAGGGCCTTCCTACAATGAGCAGTTCTTC.

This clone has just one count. CDR3 nucleotide sequence: TGTGCCAGCAACTATCCGGGACAGGGGGCTCTGGGCAATCAGCCCCAGCATTTT. This sequence encodes CASNYPGQGALGNQPQHF. The V and J genes are TRBV28 and TRBJ1-5; the match to TRBD1 covers 12 bases. CDR1 and CDR2 (germline): MDHEN, SYDVKM. The CDR3 covers 18 residues. The V segment lost 7 bases and the J segment 2 bases; nucleotides outside the gene matches: 12.

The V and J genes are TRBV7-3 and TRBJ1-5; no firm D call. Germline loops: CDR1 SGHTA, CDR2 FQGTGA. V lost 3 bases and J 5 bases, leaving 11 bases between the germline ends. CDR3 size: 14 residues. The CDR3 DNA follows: TGTGCCAGCAGCTTCAAGGTTAAGGATCAGCCCCAGCATTTT. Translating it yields CASSFKVKDQPQHF.

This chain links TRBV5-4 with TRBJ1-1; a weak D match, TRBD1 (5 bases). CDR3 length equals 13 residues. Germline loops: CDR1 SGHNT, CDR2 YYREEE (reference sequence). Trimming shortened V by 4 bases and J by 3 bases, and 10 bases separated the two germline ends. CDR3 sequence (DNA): TGTGCCAGCAGCCCGGACATATACACTGAAGCTTTCTTT. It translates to CASSPDIYTEAFF.

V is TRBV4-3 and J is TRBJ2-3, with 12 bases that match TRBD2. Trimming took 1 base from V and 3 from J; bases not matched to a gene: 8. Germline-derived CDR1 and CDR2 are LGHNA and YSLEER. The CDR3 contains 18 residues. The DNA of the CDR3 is TGCGCCAGCAGCCAAGCAACTCTAGCGGGAGGGGGGACAGATACGCAGTATTTT. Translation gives CASSQATLAGGGTDTQYF.

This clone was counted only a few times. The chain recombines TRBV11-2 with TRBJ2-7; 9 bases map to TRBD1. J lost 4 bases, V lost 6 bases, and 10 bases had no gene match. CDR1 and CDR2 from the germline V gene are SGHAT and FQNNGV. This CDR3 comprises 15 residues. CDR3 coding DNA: TGTGCCAGCAGATCACCGGGACAGGGTCCATACGAGCAGTACTTC. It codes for CASRSPGQGPYEQYF.

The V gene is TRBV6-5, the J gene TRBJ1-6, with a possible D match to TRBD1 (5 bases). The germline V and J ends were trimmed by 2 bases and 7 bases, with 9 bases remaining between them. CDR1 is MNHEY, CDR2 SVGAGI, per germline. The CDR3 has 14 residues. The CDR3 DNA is TGTGCCAGCAGTTACAGTGACAGCAATTCACCCCTCCACTTT. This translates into CASSYSDSNSPLHF.

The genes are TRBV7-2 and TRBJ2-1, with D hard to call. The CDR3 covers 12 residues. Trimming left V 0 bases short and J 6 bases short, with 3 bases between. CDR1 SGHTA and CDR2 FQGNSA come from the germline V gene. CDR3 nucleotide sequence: TGTGCCAGCAGCTTAGCGTTCAATGAGCAGTTCTTC. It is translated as CASSLAFNEQFF.

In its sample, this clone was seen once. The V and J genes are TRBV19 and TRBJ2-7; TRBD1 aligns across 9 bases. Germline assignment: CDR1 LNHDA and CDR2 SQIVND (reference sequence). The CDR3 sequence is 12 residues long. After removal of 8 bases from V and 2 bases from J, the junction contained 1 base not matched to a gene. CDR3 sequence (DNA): TGTGCCAGTGGACAGGGGACCTACGAGCAGTACTTC. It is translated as CASGQGTYEQYF.

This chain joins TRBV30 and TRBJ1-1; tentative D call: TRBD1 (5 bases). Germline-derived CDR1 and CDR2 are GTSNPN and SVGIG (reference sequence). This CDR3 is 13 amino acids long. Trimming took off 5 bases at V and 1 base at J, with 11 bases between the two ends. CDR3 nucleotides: TGTGCCTGGGACAAAGGACAGAACACTGAAGCTTTCTTT. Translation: CAWDKGQNTEAFF.